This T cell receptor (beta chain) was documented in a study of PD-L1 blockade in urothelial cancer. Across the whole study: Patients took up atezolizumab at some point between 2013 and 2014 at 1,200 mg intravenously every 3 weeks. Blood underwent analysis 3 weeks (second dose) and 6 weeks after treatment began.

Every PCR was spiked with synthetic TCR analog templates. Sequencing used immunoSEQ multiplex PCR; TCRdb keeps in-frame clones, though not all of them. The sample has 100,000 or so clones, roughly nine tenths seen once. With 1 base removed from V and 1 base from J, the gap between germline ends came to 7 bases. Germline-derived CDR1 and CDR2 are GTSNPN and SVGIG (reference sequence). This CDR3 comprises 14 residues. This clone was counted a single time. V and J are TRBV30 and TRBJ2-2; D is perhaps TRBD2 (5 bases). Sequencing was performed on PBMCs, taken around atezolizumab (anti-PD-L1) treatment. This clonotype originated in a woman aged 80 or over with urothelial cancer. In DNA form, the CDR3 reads TGTGCCTGGAGTGGGACTTTGAACACCGGGGAGCTGTTTTTT. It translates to CAWSGTLNTGELFF.